This TCR beta chain was retrieved from a study of vaccination and CD4 T cells after COVID-19. Study-level background: Treatment of control cultures consisted of a CEFX pool, an HIV-1 Nef pool, or no peptide. The study, taken as a whole, reports: SARS-CoV-2-reactive clonotypes rose nonsignificantly, with the median going from approximately 21 to 40.

Treatment indicated: roughly nine-day PBMC culture with coronavirus spike peptide pools or control peptides (ViraFEST assay). Sequenced with the Oncomine TCR Beta short-read assay was DNA taken from cultured CD4+ T cells. TCRdb reprocessed the PCR reads with MiXCR, giving one entry per CDR3 protein. The table lists fewer than 20,000 distinct CDR3 sequences, 58% of them singletons, with around 7% in the top ten. A word on this clonotype: What it binds is not known.

This CDR3 contains 17 residues. Trimming removed 5 bases from V and 2 bases from J; junction bases left unmatched: 6. The germline V gene has CDR1 MDHEN and CDR2 SYDVKM. The gene calls are TRBV28 and TRBJ2-6; 10 nucleotides agree with TRBD1. The sample was CD4+ T cells from blood, cultured in vitro, taken before SARS-CoV-2 vaccination. This receptor was taken from a human donor who had recovered from COVID-19. The CDR3 coding sequence is TGTGCCAGCAGTCCCAGACAGGGGGCGCCTGGGGCCAACGTCCTGACTTTC. This encodes CASSPRQGAPGANVLTF.